This T cell receptor (beta chain) is drawn from a study of STAT5B mutations in CD4+ large granular lymphocyte leukemia. Findings and caveats of the study: Patient CD4-sorted repertoires stayed more clonal than healthy ones after leukemic-clone removal.

Remarks on this clone: The antigen remains undetermined.

Clones were sequenced by immunoSEQ multiplex PCR, and TCRdb holds only the in-frame ones, with some missing. The sample lists under 40,000 clones, around 66% occurring once. Control samples were healthy donors' buffy coats. This clonotype was sampled from a human donor in good health. Sequenced material: CD4+ T cells from blood buffy coats.

The CDR3 bases are TGTGCCAGCAGTACAACAGGGAGGGAGACCCAGTACTTC. This translates into CASSTTGRETQYF. The V gene is TRBV28, the J gene TRBJ2-5; D assignment may be TRBD1 or TRBD2 (6 bases each). V dropped 5 bases and J dropped 5 bases, with 12 bases sitting between them. Per germline, CDR1 MDHEN and CDR2 SYDVKM. This CDR3 has 13 amino acids.